These T cell receptor beta chains were read from a single sample in a study of CD8 T cells in Susac syndrome. Via MiXCR, TCRdb re-called the immunoSEQ multiplex PCR reads, giving one row per CDR3 protein. The sample lists about 200,000 distinct CDR3 sequences; roughly 94% were seen once. The sequenced sample was CD4+ T cells from PBMCs. These receptors were collected from a human donor with multiple sclerosis. Both conserved end residues are part of each CDR3. D genes are given only for firm matches. Expanded clones are given a class, and other clones once, few, many or no size at all.

d_gene	abundance	v_gene	j_gene	CDR3aa	CDR3nt
-	-	TRBV29-1	TRBJ2-1	CSVDNGSTGGF	TGCAGCGTTGACAACGGATCTACCGGCGGCTTC
-	-	TRBV11-2	TRBJ2-1	CASSYHNEQFF	TGTGCCAGCAGCTACCACAATGAGCAGTTCTTC
-	-	TRBV15	TRBJ1-4	CATSRDREKLFF	TGTGCCACCAGCAGAGATCGTGAAAAACTGTTTTTT
TRBD1	-	TRBV6-1	TRBJ1-5	CASNPSRDRGRRNQPQHF	TGTGCCAGCAACCCCTCCCGGGACAGGGGGCGCAGAAATCAGCCCCAGCATTTT
-	-	TRBV3-1	TRBJ1-6	CASSRDILGSPLHF	TGTGCCAGCAGCCGGGACATCCTAGGATCACCCCTCCACTTT
-	-	TRBV1	TRBJ1-5	CTSTPPRRAPSSNQPQHF	TGCACCAGCACCCCTCCCCGGAGGGCCCCTTCAAGCAATCAGCCCCAGCATTTT
TRBD2	-	TRBV5-1	TRBJ2-3	CASSPRLADTQYF	TGCGCCAGCAGTCCTAGACTAGCGGATACGCAGTATTTT
TRBD1	-	TRBV27	TRBJ1-2	CARRQGAGYTF	TGTGCCAGACGACAGGGGGCAGGTTACACCTTC
-	-	TRBV11-1	TRBJ2-7	CASSPAGGPYEQYF	TGTGCCAGCAGCCCAGCTGGGGGGCCCTACGAGCAGTACTTC
-	-	TRBV19	TRBJ1-1	CASSIQSNTEAFF	TGTGCCAGTAGTATCCAGAGCAACACTGAAGCTTTCTTT
-	-	TRBV5-1	TRBJ2-2	CASSEGNTGELFF	TGCGCCAGCAGCGAAGGGAACACCGGGGAGCTGTTTTTT
TRBD2	-	TRBV3-1	TRBJ2-1	CASSQDLAVPYNEQFF	TGTGCCAGCAGCCAAGATCTAGCGGTCCCCTACAATGAGCAGTTCTTC
-	-	TRBV20-1	TRBJ1-6	CSARGTVNNSPLHF	TGCAGTGCTAGAGGGACAGTTAATAATTCACCCCTCCACTTT
-	once	TRBV5-1	TRBJ1-1	CASGPRNTEAFF	TGCGCCAGCGGACCTAGAAACACTGAAGCTTTCTTT
TRBD2	once	TRBV24-1	TRBJ2-3	CAIPPRGVTTDTQYF	TGTGCCATTCCCCCGCGGGGGGTAACCACAGATACGCAGTATTTT
TRBD2	-	TRBV20-1	TRBJ2-7	CSASPTSGAYEQYF	TGCAGTGCTAGCCCTACTAGCGGGGCCTACGAGCAGTACTTC
TRBD1	-	TRBV7-2	TRBJ1-5	CASSPQTGLNQPQHF	TGTGCCAGCAGCCCCCAGACAGGGCTTAATCAGCCCCAGCATTTT
-	once	TRBV29-1	TRBJ2-4	CSVVVTKNIQYF	TGCAGCGTAGTCGTTACCAAAAACATTCAGTACTTC
-	-	TRBV30	TRBJ1-1	CAWSDRYTEAFF	TGTGCCTGGAGTGATCGGTACACTGAAGCTTTCTTT
-	-	TRBV6-5	TRBJ2-5	CASTTTGEETQYF	TGTGCCAGCACTACGACGGGGGAAGAGACCCAGTACTTC
-	-	TRBV19	TRBJ2-4	CASSARNIQYF	TGTGCCAGTAGCGCCAGAAACATTCAGTACTTC
-	-	TRBV23-1	TRBJ2-2	CASSQTGIPTGELFF	TGCGCCAGCAGTCAAACAGGGATCCCCACCGGGGAGCTGTTTTTT
TRBD2	-	TRBV13	TRBJ2-3	CASSPIAGGTDTQYF	TGTGCCAGCAGCCCGATAGCGGGGGGAACAGATACGCAGTATTTT
TRBD1	-	TRBV6-5	TRBJ1-1	CASSPQGGYTEAFF	TGTGCCAGCAGTCCCCAGGGGGGGTACACTGAAGCTTTCTTT
TRBD1	-	TRBV9	TRBJ2-3	CASSVKGGGADTQYF	TGTGCCAGCAGCGTCAAAGGGGGCGGCGCAGATACGCAGTATTTT
TRBD1	-	TRBV4-2	TRBJ2-5	CASSQGKHGETGGEETQYF	TGTGCCAGCAGCCAAGGAAAGCATGGCGAAACAGGGGGCGAAGAGACCCAGTACTTC
-	-	TRBV4-1	TRBJ1-1	CASSQYHPLDTEAFF	TGCGCCAGCAGCCAATACCACCCCCTTGACACTGAAGCTTTCTTT
-	-	TRBV30	TRBJ1-6	CAWSTEGGWNSPLHF	TGTGCCTGGAGTACTGAGGGGGGTTGGAATTCACCCCTCCACTTT
-	few	TRBV12-3/TRBV12-4	TRBJ2-7	CASSLAPGEQYF	TGTGCCAGCAGTTTAGCGCCAGGGGAGCAGTACTTC
-	-	TRBV7-2	TRBJ2-5	CASSLPGETQYF	TGTGCCAGCAGCTTACCCGGAGAGACCCAGTACTTC
-	-	TRBV20-1	TRBJ2-5	CSARRGRAGYQETQYF	TGCAGTGCTAGAAGGGGTAGGGCAGGGTACCAAGAGACCCAGTACTTC
-	-	TRBV20-1	TRBJ1-5	CSARDDRPFQPQHF	TGCAGTGCTAGAGATGACCGGCCCTTTCAGCCCCAGCATTTT
-	-	TRBV29-1	TRBJ1-4	CSVEEGKGEKLFF	TGCAGCGTTGAGGAAGGAAAGGGTGAAAAACTGTTTTTT